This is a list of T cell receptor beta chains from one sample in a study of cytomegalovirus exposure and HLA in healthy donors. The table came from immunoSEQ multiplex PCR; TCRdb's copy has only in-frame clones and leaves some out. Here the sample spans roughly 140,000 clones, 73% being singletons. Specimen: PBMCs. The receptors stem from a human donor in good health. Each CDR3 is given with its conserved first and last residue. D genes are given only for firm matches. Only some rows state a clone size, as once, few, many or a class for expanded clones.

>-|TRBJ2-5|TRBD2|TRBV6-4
TGTGCCAGCAGTGAAAGGCTAGCGGGACAAGAGACCCAGTACTTC
CASSERLAGQETQYF
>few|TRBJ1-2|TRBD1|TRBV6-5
TGTGCCAGCAGTTACGAAAGGGGACAGGGGTGGTATGGCTACACCTTC
CASSYERGQGWYGYTF
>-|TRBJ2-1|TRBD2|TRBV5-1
TGCGCCAGCAGCTTGGTTGCTAGCGGTCACAATGAGCAGTTCTTC
CASSLVASGHNEQFF
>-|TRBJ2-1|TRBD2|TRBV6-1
TGTGCCAGCCCCTCGCGGACTAGCGGTTACAATGAGCAGTTCTTC
CASPSRTSGYNEQFF
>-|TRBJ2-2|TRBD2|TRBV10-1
TGCGCCAGCGGCGGGAGTCCGAACACCGGGGAGCTGTTTTTT
CASGGSPNTGELFF
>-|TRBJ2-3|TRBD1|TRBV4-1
TGCGCCAGCAGCCAAGAGACAGGGACAGATACGCAGTATTTT
CASSQETGTDTQYF
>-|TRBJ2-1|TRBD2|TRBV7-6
TGTGCCAGCAGTGGGGGAGAGCGGGAGGTGTTATACAATGAGCAGTTCTTC
CASSGGEREVLYNEQFF
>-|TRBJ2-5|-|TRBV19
TGTGCCAGTAGTACCGGGACACCCCTACAAGAGACCCAGTACTTC
CASSTGTPLQETQYF
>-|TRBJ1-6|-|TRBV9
TGTGCCAGCAGCGAACAGGATTATAATTCACCCCTCCACTTT
CASSEQDYNSPLHF
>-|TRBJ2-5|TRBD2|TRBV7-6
TGTGCCAGCAGCTTAGTGAGCGGGGGGGCCAGGGGAGAGACCCAGTACTTC
CASSLVSGGARGETQYF
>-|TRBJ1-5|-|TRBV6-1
TGTGCCAGCAGTGAGGGCAGGGGTGGCAATCAGCCCCAGCATTTT
CASSEGRGGNQPQHF
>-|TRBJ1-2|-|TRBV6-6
TGTGCCAGCAGGCAGGGAGGGAGCTATGGCTACACCTTC
CASRQGGSYGYTF
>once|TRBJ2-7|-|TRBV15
TGTGCCACCAGCAGAGACCGCAGGCCATCCTACGAGCAGTACTTC
CATSRDRRPSYEQYF
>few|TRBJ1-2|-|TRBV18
TGTGCCAGCTCACCACCGACAGAATCTTATGGCTACACCTTC
CASSPPTESYGYTF
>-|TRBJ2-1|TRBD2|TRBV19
TGTGCCAGTAGGAATTTAAAGGGAGGGAATGAGCAGTTCTTC
CASRNLKGGNEQFF
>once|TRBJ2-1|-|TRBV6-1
TGTGCCAGCAGTGAAGCCTACAGGGTATCCTACAATGAGCAGTTCTTC
CASSEAYRVSYNEQFF
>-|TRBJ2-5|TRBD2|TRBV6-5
TGTGCCAGCAGTGGATCGGGAGGGTCAGAGACCCAGTACTTC
CASSGSGGSETQYF
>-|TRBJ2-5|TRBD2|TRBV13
TGTGCCAGCAGCTTAGCGTCCCCTAGCGGGGGGCCGGAAGAGACCCAGTACTTC
CASSLASPSGGPEETQYF
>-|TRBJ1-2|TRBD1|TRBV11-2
TGTGCCAGCAGCTATAGCCAGGGGGGTGGCTACACCTTC
CASSYSQGGGYTF
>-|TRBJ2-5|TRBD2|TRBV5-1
TGCGCCAGCAGCTCCGGACTAGCGCAAGAGACCCAGTACTTC
CASSSGLAQETQYF
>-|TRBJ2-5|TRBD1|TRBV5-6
TGTGCCAGCAGCCTCGAGGGACAGGGAGTGACCCAGTACTTC
CASSLEGQGVTQYF
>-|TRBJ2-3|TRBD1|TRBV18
TGTGCCAGCTCACGGGGACAGCCTAGCACAGATACGCAGTATTTT
CASSRGQPSTDTQYF
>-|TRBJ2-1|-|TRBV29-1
TGCAGCGGCGGGACAGCCATGTACAATGAGCAGTTCTTC
CSGGTAMYNEQFF
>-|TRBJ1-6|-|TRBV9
TGTGCCAGCAGCAGTGGCAGATATAATTCACCCCTCCACTTT
CASSSGRYNSPLHF
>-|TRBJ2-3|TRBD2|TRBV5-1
TGCGCCAGCAGCTTGGGACTAGCATGGGATACGCAGTATTTT
CASSLGLAWDTQYF
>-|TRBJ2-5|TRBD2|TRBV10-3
TGTGCCATCAGGACTGGGGCAGGGCGGACTAGCGGCCAAGAGACCCAGTACTTC
CAIRTGAGRTSGQETQYF
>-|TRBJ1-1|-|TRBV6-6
TGTGCCAGCAGTTATCAGGCAGTTGCTACTGAAGCTTTCTTT
CASSYQAVATEAFF
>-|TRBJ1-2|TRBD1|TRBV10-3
TGTGCCATCAGTGGCGGGACAGGATCCTATGGCTACACCTTC
CAISGGTGSYGYTF
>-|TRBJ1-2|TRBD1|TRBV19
TGTGCCAGTAGTATTGCGCCAGGGGGCTCCTATGGCTACACCTTC
CASSIAPGGSYGYTF